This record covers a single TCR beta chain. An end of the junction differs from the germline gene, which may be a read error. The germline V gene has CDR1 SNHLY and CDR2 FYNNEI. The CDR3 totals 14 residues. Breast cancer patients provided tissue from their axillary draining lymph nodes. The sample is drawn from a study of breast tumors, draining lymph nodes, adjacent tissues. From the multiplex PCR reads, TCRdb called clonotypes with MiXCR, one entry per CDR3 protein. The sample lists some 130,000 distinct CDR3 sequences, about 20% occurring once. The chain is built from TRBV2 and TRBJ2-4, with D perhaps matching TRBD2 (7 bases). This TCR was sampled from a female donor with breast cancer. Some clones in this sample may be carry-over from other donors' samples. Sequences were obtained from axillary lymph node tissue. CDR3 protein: CASNEGGNWYIQYF. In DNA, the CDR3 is TGTGCGAGCAACGAGGGGGGGAATTGGTACATTCAGTACTTC.